The T cell receptor (beta chain) under discussion was sequenced for a study of T cells in Graves' hyperthyroidism and ophthalmopathy. Across the whole study: Blood from the periphery was taken at initial diagnosis, before any treatment. Findings and caveats of the study: Researchers found most expanded thyroid clonotypes above 0.001 in blood as well. Ophthalmopathy cases were set apart from stable hyperthyroidism by a 13 V-J model.

V shed 1 base and J 8 bases; nucleotides not matched to a gene: 5. CDR3 length: 15 residues. Germline CDR1 LGHDT, CDR2 YNNKEL (reference sequence). This clonotype showed up many times. Its specificity is unknown. From RNA transcripts, TCR beta CDR3 regions were amplified. The HTBI primer set was used in a first-round RT-PCR of the TCR CDR3. TCRdb reanalysed the multiplex PCR reads using MiXCR and keeps one entry per CDR3 protein. The sample has roughly 400,000 distinct CDR3 sequences; around 15% are singletons. Material for sequencing was blood. The chain combines TRBV3-1 with TRBJ2-1, with 10 bases identical to TRBD1. The receptor's source is a middle-aged man with Graves' ophthalmopathy. CDR3 sequence: CASSQGTGGNDEQFF. CDR3 coding DNA: TGTGCCAGCAGCCAAGGGACAGGGGGTAACGATGAGCAGTTCTTC.